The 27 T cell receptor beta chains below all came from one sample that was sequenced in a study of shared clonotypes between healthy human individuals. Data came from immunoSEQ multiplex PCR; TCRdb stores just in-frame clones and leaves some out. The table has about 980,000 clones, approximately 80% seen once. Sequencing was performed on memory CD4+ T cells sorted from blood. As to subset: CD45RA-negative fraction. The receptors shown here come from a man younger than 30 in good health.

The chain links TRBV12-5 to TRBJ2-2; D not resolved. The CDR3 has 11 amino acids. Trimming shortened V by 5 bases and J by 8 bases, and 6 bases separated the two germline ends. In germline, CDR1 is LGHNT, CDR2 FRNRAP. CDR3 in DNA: TGTGCTAGTGGTCTCCGGGGGGAGCTGTTTTTT. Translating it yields CASGLRGELFF.

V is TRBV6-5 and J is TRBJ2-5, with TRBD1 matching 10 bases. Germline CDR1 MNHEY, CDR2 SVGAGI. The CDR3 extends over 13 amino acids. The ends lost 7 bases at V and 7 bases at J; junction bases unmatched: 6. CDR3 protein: CASTSTGGRTQYF. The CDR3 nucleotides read TGTGCCAGCACCTCGACAGGGGGCAGGACCCAGTACTTC.

The CDR3 region is CASSELTSGSGRGGYTF. In nucleotides, the CDR3 is TGTGCCAGCAGTGAATTAACGAGTGGCTCCGGGCGAGGTGGCTACACCTTC. The V and J genes are TRBV25-1 and TRBJ1-2, with unresolved D. V was clipped by 1 base and J by 7 bases, with 22 bases between them. The CDR3 spans 17 residues. CDR1 is MGHDK, CDR2 SYGVNS, per germline.

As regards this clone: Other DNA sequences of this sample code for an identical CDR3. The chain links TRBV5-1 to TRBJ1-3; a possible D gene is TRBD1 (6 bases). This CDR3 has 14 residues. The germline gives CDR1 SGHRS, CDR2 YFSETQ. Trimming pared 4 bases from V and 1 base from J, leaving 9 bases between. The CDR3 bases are TGCGCCAGCAGCGAGGGGGGGTCTGGAAACACCATATATTTT. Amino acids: CASSEGGSGNTIYF.

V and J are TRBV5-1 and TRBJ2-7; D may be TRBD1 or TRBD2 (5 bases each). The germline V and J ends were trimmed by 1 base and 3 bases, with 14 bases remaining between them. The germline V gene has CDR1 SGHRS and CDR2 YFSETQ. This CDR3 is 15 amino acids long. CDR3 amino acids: CASSLLQGEGYEQYF. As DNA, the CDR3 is TGCGCCAGCAGCTTGTTGCAGGGAGAAGGCTACGAGCAGTACTTC.

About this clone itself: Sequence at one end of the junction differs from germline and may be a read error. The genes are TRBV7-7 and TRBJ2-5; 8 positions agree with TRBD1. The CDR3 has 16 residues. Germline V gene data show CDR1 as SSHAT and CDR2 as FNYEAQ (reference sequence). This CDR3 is CASSLALSGGTETQYF. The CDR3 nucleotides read TGTGCTAGCAGCTTAGCGCTATCAGGGGGCACAGAGACCCAGTACTTC.

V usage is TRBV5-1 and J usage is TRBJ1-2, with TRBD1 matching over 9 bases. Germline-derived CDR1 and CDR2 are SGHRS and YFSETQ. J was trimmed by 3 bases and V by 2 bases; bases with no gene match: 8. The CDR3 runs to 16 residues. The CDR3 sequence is CASSFKTGGADYGYTF. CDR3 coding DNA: TGCGCCAGCAGCTTTAAAACAGGGGGCGCAGACTATGGCTACACCTTC.

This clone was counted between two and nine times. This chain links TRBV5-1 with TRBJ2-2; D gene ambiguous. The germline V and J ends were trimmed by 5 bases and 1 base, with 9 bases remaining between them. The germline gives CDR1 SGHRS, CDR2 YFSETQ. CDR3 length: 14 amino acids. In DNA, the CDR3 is TGCGCCAGCAGGGTGACGGGGAACACCGGGGAGCTGTTTTTT. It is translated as CASRVTGNTGELFF.

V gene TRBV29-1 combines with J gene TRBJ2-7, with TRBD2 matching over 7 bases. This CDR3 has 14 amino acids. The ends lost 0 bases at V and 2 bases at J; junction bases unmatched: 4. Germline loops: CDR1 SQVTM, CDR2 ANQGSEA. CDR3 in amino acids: CSVEELARAYEQYF. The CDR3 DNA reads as TGCAGCGTTGAAGAACTAGCGAGGGCCTACGAGCAGTACTTC.

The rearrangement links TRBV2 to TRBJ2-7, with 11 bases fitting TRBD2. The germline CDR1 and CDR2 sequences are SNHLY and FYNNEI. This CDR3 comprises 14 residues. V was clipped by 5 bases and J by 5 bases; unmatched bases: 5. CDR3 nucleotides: TGTGCCAGCAGTCCCCTAGCGGGGGGTCACGAGCAGTACTTC. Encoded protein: CASSPLAGGHEQYF.

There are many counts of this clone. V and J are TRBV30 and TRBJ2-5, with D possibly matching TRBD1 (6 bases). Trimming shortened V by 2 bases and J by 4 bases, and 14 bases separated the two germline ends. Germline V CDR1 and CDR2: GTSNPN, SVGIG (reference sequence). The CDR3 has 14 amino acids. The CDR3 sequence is CAWSPTGWGETQYF. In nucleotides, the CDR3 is TGTGCCTGGAGTCCGACAGGCTGGGGAGAGACCCAGTACTTC.

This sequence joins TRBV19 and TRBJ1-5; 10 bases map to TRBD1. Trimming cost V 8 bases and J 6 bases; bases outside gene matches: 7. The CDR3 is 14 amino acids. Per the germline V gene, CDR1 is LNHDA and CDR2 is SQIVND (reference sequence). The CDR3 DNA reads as TGTGCCAGTCGGGACAGGGGCGGTAGTCAGCCCCAGCATTTT. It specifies CASRDRGGSQPQHF.

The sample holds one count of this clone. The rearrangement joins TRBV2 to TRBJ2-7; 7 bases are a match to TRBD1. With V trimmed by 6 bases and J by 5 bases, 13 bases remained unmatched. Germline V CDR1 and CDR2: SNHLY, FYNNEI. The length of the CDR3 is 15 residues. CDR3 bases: TGTGCCAGCAGGCCGAATAGACAGGGTGGCAACGAGCAGTACTTC. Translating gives CASRPNRQGGNEQYF.

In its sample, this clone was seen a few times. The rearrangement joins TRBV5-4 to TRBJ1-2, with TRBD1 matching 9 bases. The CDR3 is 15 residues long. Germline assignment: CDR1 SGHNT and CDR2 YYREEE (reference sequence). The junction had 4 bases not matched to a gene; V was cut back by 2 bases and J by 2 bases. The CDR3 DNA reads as TGTGCCAGCAGCTTCCCCGGGACAGGGAACTATGGCTACACCTTC. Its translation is CASSFPGTGNYGYTF.

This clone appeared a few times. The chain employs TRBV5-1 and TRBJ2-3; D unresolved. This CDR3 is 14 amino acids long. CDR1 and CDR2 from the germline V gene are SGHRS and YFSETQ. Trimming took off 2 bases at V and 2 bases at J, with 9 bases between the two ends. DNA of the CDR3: TGCGCCAGCAGCTTTCAAAAATCCACAGATACGCAGTATTTT. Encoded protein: CASSFQKSTDTQYF.

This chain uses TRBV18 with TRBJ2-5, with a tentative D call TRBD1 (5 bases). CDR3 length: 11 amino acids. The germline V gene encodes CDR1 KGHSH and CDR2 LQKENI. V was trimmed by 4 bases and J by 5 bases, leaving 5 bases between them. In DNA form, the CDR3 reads TGTGCCAGCTCACAGGGGGAGACCCAGTACTTC. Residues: CASSQGETQYF.

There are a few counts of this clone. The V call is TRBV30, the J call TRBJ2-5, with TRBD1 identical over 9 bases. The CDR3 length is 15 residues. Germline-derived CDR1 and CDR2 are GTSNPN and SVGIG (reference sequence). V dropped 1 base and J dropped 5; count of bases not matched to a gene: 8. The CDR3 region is CAWSEGQGRLETQYF. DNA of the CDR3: TGTGCCTGGAGTGAGGGACAGGGTCGTTTGGAGACCCAGTACTTC. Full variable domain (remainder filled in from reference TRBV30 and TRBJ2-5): SQTIHQWPATLVQPVGSPLSLECTVEGTSNPNLYWYRQAAGRGLQLLFYSVGIGQISSEVPQNLSASRPQDRQFILSSKKLLLSDSGFYLCAWSEGQGRLETQYFGPGTRLLVL.

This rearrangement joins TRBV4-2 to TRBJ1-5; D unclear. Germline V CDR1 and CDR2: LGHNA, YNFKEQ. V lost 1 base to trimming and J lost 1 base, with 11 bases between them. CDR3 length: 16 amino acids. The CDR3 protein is CASSQGSGGSNQPQHF. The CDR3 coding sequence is TGTGCCAGCAGCCAAGGATCAGGTGGGAGCAATCAGCCCCAGCATTTT.

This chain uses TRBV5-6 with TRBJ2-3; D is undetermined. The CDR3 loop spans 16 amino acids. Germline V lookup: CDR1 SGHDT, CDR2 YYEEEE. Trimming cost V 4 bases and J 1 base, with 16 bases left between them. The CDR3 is CASSRLGQKGTDTQYF. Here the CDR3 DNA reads TGTGCCAGCAGCCGATTGGGCCAAAAGGGCACAGATACGCAGTATTTT.

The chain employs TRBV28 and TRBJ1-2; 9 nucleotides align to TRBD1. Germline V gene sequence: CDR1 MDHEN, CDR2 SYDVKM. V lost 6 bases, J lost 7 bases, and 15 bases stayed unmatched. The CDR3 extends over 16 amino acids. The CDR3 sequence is CASSVTGGWEGFGYTF. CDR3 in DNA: TGTGCCAGCAGCGTTACAGGGGGCTGGGAGGGCTTTGGCTACACCTTC.

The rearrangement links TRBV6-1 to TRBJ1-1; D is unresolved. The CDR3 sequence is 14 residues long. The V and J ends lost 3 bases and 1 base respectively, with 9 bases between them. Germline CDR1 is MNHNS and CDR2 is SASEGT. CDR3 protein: CASSDRAANTEAFF. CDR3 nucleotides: TGTGCCAGCAGTGATAGGGCGGCGAACACTGAAGCTTTCTTT.

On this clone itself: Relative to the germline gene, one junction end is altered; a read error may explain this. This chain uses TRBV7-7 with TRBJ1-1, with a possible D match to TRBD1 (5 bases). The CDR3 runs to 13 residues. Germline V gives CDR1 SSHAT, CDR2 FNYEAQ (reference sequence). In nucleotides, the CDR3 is TGTGCTAGCAGCCAGGACAAGAACACTGAAGCTTTCTTT. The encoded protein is CASSQDKNTEAFF.

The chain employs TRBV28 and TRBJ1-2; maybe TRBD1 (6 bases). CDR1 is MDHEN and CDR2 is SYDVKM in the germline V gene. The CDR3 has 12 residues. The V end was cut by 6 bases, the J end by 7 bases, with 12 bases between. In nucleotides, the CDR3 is TGTGCCAGCAGAGGGGGGGGCAGTGGCTACACCTTC. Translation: CASRGGGSGYTF.

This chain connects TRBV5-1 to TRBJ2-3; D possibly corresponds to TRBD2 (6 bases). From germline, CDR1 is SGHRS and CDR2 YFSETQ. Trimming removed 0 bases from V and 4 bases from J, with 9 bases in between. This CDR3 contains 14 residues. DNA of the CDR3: TGCGCCAGCAGCTTGGCCTGGGGGGCAGATACGCAGTATTTT. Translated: CASSLAWGADTQYF.

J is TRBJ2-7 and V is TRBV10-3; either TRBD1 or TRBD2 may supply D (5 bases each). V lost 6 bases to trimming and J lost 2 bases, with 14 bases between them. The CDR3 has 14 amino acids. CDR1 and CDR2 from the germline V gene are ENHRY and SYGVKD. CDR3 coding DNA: TGTGCCATCAGGGGACCAAGCCCAACCTACGAGCAGTACTTC. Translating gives CAIRGPSPTYEQYF.

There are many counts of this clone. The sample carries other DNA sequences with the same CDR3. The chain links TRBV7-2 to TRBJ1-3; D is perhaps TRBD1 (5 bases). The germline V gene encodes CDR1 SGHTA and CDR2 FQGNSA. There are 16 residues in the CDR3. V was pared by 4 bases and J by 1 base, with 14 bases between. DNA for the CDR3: TGTGCCAGCAGCTCAAGACCAGGGCGTTCTGGAAACACCATATATTTT. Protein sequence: CASSSRPGRSGNTIYF.

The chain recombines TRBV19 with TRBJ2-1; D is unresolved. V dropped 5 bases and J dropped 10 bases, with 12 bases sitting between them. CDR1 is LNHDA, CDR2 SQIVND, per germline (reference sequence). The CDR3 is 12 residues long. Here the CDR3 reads CASSVQFKEQFF. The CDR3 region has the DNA TGTGCCAGTAGTGTCCAGTTCAAGGAGCAGTTCTTC.